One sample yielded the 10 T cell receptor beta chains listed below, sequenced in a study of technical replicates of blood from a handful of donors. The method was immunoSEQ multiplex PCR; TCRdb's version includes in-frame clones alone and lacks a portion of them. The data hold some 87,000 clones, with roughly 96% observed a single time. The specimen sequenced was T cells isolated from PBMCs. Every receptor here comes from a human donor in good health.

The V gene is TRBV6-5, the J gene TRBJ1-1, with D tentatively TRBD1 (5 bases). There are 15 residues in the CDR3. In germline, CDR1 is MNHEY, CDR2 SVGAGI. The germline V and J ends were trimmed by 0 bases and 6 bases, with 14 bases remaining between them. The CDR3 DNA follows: TGTGCCAGCAGTTACTCGACTTGGGGGGAGGCTGAAGCTTTCTTT. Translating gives CASSYSTWGEAEAFF.

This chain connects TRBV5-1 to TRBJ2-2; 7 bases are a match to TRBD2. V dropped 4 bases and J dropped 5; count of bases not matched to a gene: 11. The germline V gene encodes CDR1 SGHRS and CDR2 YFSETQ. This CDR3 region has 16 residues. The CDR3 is CASSESAGRRTGELFF. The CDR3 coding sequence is TGCGCCAGCAGCGAGAGTGCCGGGAGGAGAACCGGGGAGCTGTTTTTT.

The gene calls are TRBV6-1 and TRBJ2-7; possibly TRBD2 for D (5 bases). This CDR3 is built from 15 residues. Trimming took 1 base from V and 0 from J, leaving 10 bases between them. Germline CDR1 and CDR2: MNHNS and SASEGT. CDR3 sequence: CASSEGATISYEQYF. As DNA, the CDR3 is TGTGCCAGCAGTGAAGGGGCGACTATCTCCTACGAGCAGTACTTC.

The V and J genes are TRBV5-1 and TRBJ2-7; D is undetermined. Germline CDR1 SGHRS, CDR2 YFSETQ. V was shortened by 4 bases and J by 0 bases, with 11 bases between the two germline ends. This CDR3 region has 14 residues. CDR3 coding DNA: TGCGCCAGCAGCAACGACATCCACTCCTACGAGCAGTACTTC. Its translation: CASSNDIHSYEQYF.

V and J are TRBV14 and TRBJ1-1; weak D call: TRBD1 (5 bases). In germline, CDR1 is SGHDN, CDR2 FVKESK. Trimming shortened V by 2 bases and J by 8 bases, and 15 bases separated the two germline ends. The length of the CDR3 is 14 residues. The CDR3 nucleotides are TGTGCCAGCAGCCAACCCTGGGGACTATCAGAAGCTTTCTTT. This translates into CASSQPWGLSEAFF.

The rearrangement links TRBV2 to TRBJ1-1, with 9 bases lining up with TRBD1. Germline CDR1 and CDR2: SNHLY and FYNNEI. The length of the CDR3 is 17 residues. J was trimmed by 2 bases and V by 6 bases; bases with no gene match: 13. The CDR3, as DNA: TGTGCCAGCAGAGATCCGGGACAGGGAAACGGAAACACTGAAGCTTTCTTT. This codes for CASRDPGQGNGNTEAFF. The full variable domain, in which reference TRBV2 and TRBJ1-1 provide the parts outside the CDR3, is EPEVTQTPSHQVTQMGQEVILRCVPISNHLYFYWYRQILGQKVEFLVSFYNNEISEKSEIFDDQFSVERPDGSNFTLKIRSTKLEDSAMYFCASRDPGQGNGNTEAFFGQGTRLTVV.

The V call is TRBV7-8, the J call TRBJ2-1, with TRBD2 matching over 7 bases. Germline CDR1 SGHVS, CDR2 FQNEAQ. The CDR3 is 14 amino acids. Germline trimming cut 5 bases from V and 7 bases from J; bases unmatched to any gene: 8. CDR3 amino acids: CASSPRDYENEQFF. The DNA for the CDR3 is TGTGCCAGCAGCCCCCGGGACTACGAAAATGAGCAGTTCTTC.

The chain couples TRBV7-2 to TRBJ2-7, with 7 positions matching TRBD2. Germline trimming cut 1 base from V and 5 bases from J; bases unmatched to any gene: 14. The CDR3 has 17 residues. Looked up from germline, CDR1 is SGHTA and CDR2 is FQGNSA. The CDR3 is CASSLVFRGGPYNEQYF. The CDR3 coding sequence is TGTGCCAGCAGCTTAGTGTTTCGGGGAGGGCCCTACAACGAGCAGTACTTC. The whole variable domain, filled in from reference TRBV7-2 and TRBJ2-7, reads GAGVSQSPSNKVTEKGKDVELRCDPISGHTALYWYRQSLGQGLEFLIYFQGNSAPDKSGLPSDRFSAERTGGSVSTLTIQRTQQEDSAVYLCASSLVFRGGPYNEQYFGPGTRLTVT.

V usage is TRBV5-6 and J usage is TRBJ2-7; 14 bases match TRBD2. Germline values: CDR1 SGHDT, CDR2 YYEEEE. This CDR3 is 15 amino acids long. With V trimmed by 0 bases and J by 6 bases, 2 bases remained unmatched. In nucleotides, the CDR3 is TGTGCCAGCAGCTTGGAGACTAGCGGGAGGGGCGAGCAGTACTTC. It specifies CASSLETSGRGEQYF.

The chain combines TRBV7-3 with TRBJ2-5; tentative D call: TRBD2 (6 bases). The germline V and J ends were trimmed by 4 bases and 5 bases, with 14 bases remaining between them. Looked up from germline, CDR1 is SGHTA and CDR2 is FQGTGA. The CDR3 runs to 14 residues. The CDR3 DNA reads TGTGCCAGCAGCTCGTTCCGGGACTCGGAGACCCAGTACTTC. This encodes CASSSFRDSETQYF.